The present T cell receptor beta chain was sequenced within a study of chemoradiotherapy in HPV16-positive cancers. Study details: Candidate HPV-specific clones and shared TCR motifs came from two HPV16-positive patients.

Clones were sequenced by immunoSEQ multiplex PCR, and TCRdb holds only the in-frame ones, with some missing. The table shows roughly 34,000 clones, with around 83% occurring only once. The CDR3 consists of 13 residues. V gave up 6 bases and J gave up 6 bases, with 14 bases separating them. CDR1 LNHDA and CDR2 SQIVND come from the germline V gene (reference sequence). Sequencing was performed on blood, taken from a patient who underwent chemoradiotherapy. The clonotype was recovered from a human donor with HPV-associated anogenital cancer. This chain uses TRBV19 with TRBJ1-2, with a tentative D call TRBD1 (6 bases). The CDR3, as DNA: TGTGCCAGTAGAACTGGGGGGCTGGATGGCTACACCTTC. This encodes CASRTGGLDGYTF.